These 28 T cell receptor beta chains were all obtained from the same sample, sequenced in a study of OX40 agonist ivuxolimab in advanced cancers. Sequencing was performed with immunoSEQ multiplex PCR; in TCRdb, only in-frame clones are kept and a portion is missing. This table holds around 63,000 clones, 80% to 90% found once. The material was CD4+ or CD8+ T cells sorted from blood, obtained in a trial of the OX40 agonist ivuxolimab. The origin of the receptors is an adult with an advanced solid tumor such as melanoma, head and neck, liver or kidney cancer.

The chain links TRBV5-1 to TRBJ2-3; 10 nucleotides align to TRBD2. The J segment lost 0 bases and the V segment lost 0 bases, leaving 1 base of the junction unmatched. This CDR3 is built from 16 residues. Germline V lookup: CDR1 SGHRS, CDR2 YFSETQ. For the CDR3, the DNA is TGCGCCAGCAGCTTGGGACTAGCGGGTAGCACAGATACGCAGTATTTT. Amino acid sequence: CASSLGLAGSTDTQYF.

This chain joins TRBV5-1 and TRBJ2-2; D possibly matches TRBD1 or TRBD2 (5 bases each). Trimming took 2 bases from V and 4 from J, leaving 12 bases between them. The CDR3 has 15 residues. Per germline, CDR1 SGHRS and CDR2 YFSETQ. The CDR3 bases are TGCGCCAGCAGCTTCGAGGGGCCTGGCACCGGGGAGCTGTTTTTT. It codes for CASSFEGPGTGELFF.

This chain connects TRBV19 to TRBJ2-5; D possibly uses TRBD1 or TRBD2 (5 bases each). Deletions cut 5 bases from V and 5 bases from J, with 12 bases between. This CDR3 has 13 residues. In germline, CDR1 is LNHDA, CDR2 SQIVND (reference sequence). The CDR3 sequence is CASSLGPSETQYF. The DNA of the CDR3 is TGTGCCAGTAGTCTGGGACCGTCGGAGACCCAGTACTTC.

This chain uses TRBV30 with TRBJ2-7; perhaps TRBD2 as D (7 bases). From germline, CDR1 is GTSNPN and CDR2 SVGIG (reference sequence). Trimming stripped 0 bases from V and 3 bases from J, with 24 bases between. There are 18 residues in the CDR3. This CDR3 reads CAWSVYPTMGGAIYEQYF. The CDR3 nucleotides read TGTGCCTGGAGTGTCTACCCGACAATGGGGGGGGCTATCTACGAGCAGTACTTC.

This chain joins TRBV19 and TRBJ2-1; D not resolved. Trimming removed 5 bases at V and 7 bases at J, with 15 bases between. This CDR3 region has 14 residues. Germline V gene lookup returns CDR1 LNHDA and CDR2 SQIVND (reference sequence). CDR3 region: CASSPAGSQNEQFF. CDR3 coding DNA: TGTGCCAGTAGTCCAGCAGGCAGTCAGAATGAGCAGTTCTTC.

The chain recombines TRBV5-4 with TRBJ2-3; the match to TRBD2 covers 13 bases. J lost 1 base, V lost 0 bases, and 5 bases had no gene match. CDR1 is SGHNT, CDR2 YYREEE, per germline (reference sequence). CDR3 size: 18 residues. CDR3 in amino acids: CASSLETSGRIGTDTQYF. CDR3 bases: TGTGCCAGCAGCTTGGAGACTAGCGGGAGGATAGGCACAGATACGCAGTATTTT.

The chain is built from TRBV18 and TRBJ2-7; no clear D gene. The CDR3 is made up of 14 amino acids. V gave up 5 bases and J gave up 2 bases, with 13 bases separating them. Germline values: CDR1 KGHSH, CDR2 LQKENI. Here the CDR3 reads CASSDVHGPYEQYF. The CDR3 bases are TGTGCCAGCTCAGATGTTCACGGACCCTACGAGCAGTACTTC.

The rearrangement uses TRBV19 and TRBJ1-3; 7 nucleotides match TRBD1. The CDR3 totals 15 residues. Germline V gene sequence: CDR1 LNHDA, CDR2 SQIVND (reference sequence). After removal of 3 bases from V and 0 bases from J, the junction contained 2 bases not matched to a gene. CDR3 DNA: TGTGCCAGTAGTATCACAGGGGCCTCTGGAAACACCATATATTTT. Amino acids: CASSITGASGNTIYF.

The gene calls are TRBV19 and TRBJ2-1; 8 bases match TRBD2. The CDR3 runs to 13 residues. In germline, CDR1 is LNHDA, CDR2 SQIVND (reference sequence). V shed 9 bases, J shed 6 bases, and the junction held 7 bases outside the gene matches. The chain's CDR3 is CASRLAPVNEQFF. CDR3 coding DNA: TGTGCCAGCCGACTAGCGCCAGTCAATGAGCAGTTCTTC. The full variable domain, rest sourced from reference TRBV19 and TRBJ2-1, is DGGITQSPKYLFRKEGQNVTLSCEQNLNHDAMYWYRQDPGQGLRLIYYSQIVNDFQKGDIAEGYSVSREKKESFPLTVTSAQKNPTAFYLCASRLAPVNEQFFGPGTRLTVL.

This clone was detected once. The chain uses TRBV29-1 and TRBJ1-1; a weak D match, TRBD1 (5 bases). Germline V lookup: CDR1 SQVTM, CDR2 ANQGSEA. The CDR3 totals 12 residues. Trimming took 7 bases from V and 1 from J, leaving 10 bases between them. This chain's CDR3 is CSARGSNTEAFF. The CDR3 bases are TGCAGCGCTCGGGGCTCGAACACTGAAGCTTTCTTT.

The V call is TRBV27, the J call TRBJ2-7; the match to TRBD2 covers 16 bases. The CDR3 sequence is 17 residues long. CDR1 MNHEY and CDR2 SMNVEV come from the germline V gene (reference sequence). After removal of 6 bases from V and 2 bases from J, the junction contained 7 bases not matched to a gene. The CDR3 sequence is CASRKGLAGGSAYEQYF. The DNA of the CDR3 is TGTGCCAGCAGGAAGGGACTAGCGGGAGGGTCCGCCTACGAGCAGTACTTC.

V usage is TRBV6-1 and J usage is TRBJ2-5, with 8 nucleotides matching TRBD2. This CDR3 region has 13 residues. The germline CDR1 and CDR2 sequences are MNHNS and SASEGT. The J segment lost 5 bases and the V segment lost 5 bases, leaving 4 bases of the junction unmatched. CDR3 in DNA: TGTGCCAGCAGTTCAGCGGGAGTGGAGACCCAGTACTTC. This codes for CASSSAGVETQYF.

The V and J genes are TRBV7-3 and TRBJ2-3; D perhaps matches TRBD1 (5 bases). Germline V lookup: CDR1 SGHTA, CDR2 FQGTGA. The CDR3 has 15 amino acids. Trimming stripped 4 bases from V and 0 bases from J, with 11 bases between. The CDR3 protein is CASSSQGPSTDTQYF. CDR3 bases: TGTGCCAGCAGCTCCCAGGGTCCGAGCACAGATACGCAGTATTTT.

This chain connects TRBV5-1 to TRBJ2-5; 9 bases align to TRBD2. This CDR3 has 14 residues. Germline V gene sequence: CDR1 SGHRS, CDR2 YFSETQ. Trimming took 4 bases from V and 4 from J; bases not matched to a gene: 5. The CDR3 DNA is TGCGCCAGCAGCGACTTACTAGCGGGAGAGACCCAGTACTTC. It encodes CASSDLLAGETQYF. The entire variable domain, with the rest obtained from reference TRBV5-1 and TRBJ2-5, is as follows: KAGVTQTPRYLIKTRGQQVTLSCSPISGHRSVSWYQQTPGQGLQFLFEYFSETQRNKGNFPGRFSGRQFSNSRSEMNVSTLELGDSALYLCASSDLLAGETQYFGPGTRLLVL.

CDR3 DNA sequence: TGTGCCAGCAGCTTAGGGACTAGAGCCCACGAGCAGTACTTC. This sequence encodes CASSLGTRAHEQYF. This rearrangement joins TRBV7-2 to TRBJ2-7, with TRBD2 matching over 7 bases. Germline V gives CDR1 SGHTA, CDR2 FQGNSA. The CDR3 runs 14 residues. The trim removed 1 base at V and 5 bases at J, leaving 5 bases unmatched.

This clone was seen once. The chain couples TRBV14 to TRBJ2-1; D perhaps matches TRBD1 (6 bases). CDR1 SGHDN and CDR2 FVKESK come from the germline V gene. Trimming took 0 bases from V and 12 from J, leaving 18 bases between them. CDR3 length: 15 residues. The CDR3: CASSQERGLAITQFF. The CDR3 DNA is TGTGCCAGCAGCCAAGAAAGGGGGTTAGCGATAACGCAGTTCTTC.

The J gene is TRBJ2-7, the V gene TRBV15, with a weak D call TRBD1 (6 bases). V was trimmed by 0 bases and J by 0 bases, leaving 9 bases between them. Germline V gene sequence: CDR1 LNHNV, CDR2 YYDKDF (reference sequence). CDR3 length: 15 residues. DNA of the CDR3: TGTGCCACCAGCAGAGATCCGGGACACTCCTACGAGCAGTACTTC. It codes for CATSRDPGHSYEQYF.

The V gene is TRBV28, the J gene TRBJ2-7; 10 nucleotides match TRBD2. Germline V gives CDR1 MDHEN, CDR2 SYDVKM. This CDR3 region has 15 residues. V lost 5 bases to trimming and J lost 3 bases; unmatched junction nucleotides: 7. The CDR3 sequence: CASSRRSGGGYEQYF. The CDR3 region has the DNA TGTGCCAGCAGTCGCCGCAGCGGGGGGGGCTACGAGCAGTACTTC.

The rearrangement joins TRBV5-4 to TRBJ2-7, with D maybe TRBD2 (6 bases). V was pared by 5 bases and J by 1 base, with 16 bases between. The CDR3 is 15 residues long. Germline V lookup: CDR1 SGHNT, CDR2 YYREEE (reference sequence). The CDR3 is CASSRGGAASYEQYF. CDR3 nucleotide sequence: TGTGCCAGCAGTAGAGGAGGGGCCGCGTCCTACGAGCAGTACTTC.

This sequence joins TRBV28 and TRBJ1-6; TRBD1 is a possible D gene (5 bases). The CDR3 consists of 19 residues. Trimming left V 2 bases short and J 3 bases short, with 20 bases between. Germline CDR1 and CDR2: MDHEN and SYDVKM. CDR3 DNA: TGTGCCAGCAGTTTAAGGCAGGGAGGTTACTCCTTCTATAATTCACCCCTCCACTTT. Its translation: CASSLRQGGYSFYNSPLHF.

This chain joins TRBV27 and TRBJ2-1; either TRBD1 or TRBD2 may fit D (7 bases each). Germline V CDR1 and CDR2: MNHEY, SMNVEV (reference sequence). This CDR3 comprises 13 residues. V shed 8 bases and J shed 5 bases, with 13 bases lying between them. DNA for the CDR3: TGTGCCAGCGCAGGGGGGGGGCACAATGAGCAGTTCTTC. Translated, it gives CASAGGGHNEQFF.

CDR3 nucleotide sequence: TGTGCCAGCAGCCAAGTGGGGGGCCGGGACGAGCAGTACTTC. Translated, it gives CASSQVGGRDEQYF. V usage is TRBV6-5 and J usage is TRBJ2-7; possibly TRBD1 or TRBD2 for D (6 bases each). CDR3 length: 14 residues. The germline gives CDR1 MNHEY, CDR2 SVGAGI. Trimming took off 6 bases at V and 5 bases at J, with 17 bases between the two ends.

The V call is TRBV29-1, the J call TRBJ1-2; the D is unclear. Germline V lookup: CDR1 SQVTM, CDR2 ANQGSEA. The V end lost 3 bases, the J end lost 6 bases, and 11 bases lay between the germline ends. This CDR3 has 12 amino acids. The CDR3 DNA reads TGCAGCGTTGAGACCCAAGCGGATGGCTACACCTTC. Its protein is CSVETQADGYTF.

This chain uses TRBV6-1 with TRBJ1-5; D call uncertain. Trimming took off 6 bases at V and 5 bases at J, with 17 bases between the two ends. CDR1 and CDR2 (germline): MNHNS, SASEGT. The CDR3 has 15 residues. CDR3 bases: TGTGCCAGCAGCCCCCCCGGAGGAAGGGATCAGCCCCAGCATTTT. Translation: CASSPPGGRDQPQHF.

The rearrangement uses TRBV4-1 and TRBJ2-5, with 12 bases identical to TRBD1. Germline V lookup: CDR1 MGHRA, CDR2 YSYEKL. V lost 5 bases, J lost 5 bases, and 9 bases stayed unmatched. This CDR3 has 16 residues. CDR3 residues: CASSETGTGGRETQYF. DNA of the CDR3: TGCGCCAGCAGCGAGACCGGGACAGGGGGCCGTGAGACCCAGTACTTC.

J is TRBJ2-5 and V is TRBV2; D might be TRBD1 (5 bases). This CDR3 comprises 12 residues. In germline, CDR1 is SNHLY, CDR2 FYNNEI. Trimming took 8 bases from V and 4 from J, leaving 11 bases between them. CDR3 DNA: TGTGCCAGCGGGATTCAGGGAGAGACCCAGTACTTC. Its translation is CASGIQGETQYF.

This clone was detected only a few times. The genes are TRBV19 and TRBJ1-4; 8 bases match TRBD1. Per the germline V gene, CDR1 is LNHDA and CDR2 is SQIVND (reference sequence). Losses at the gene ends were 11 bases for V and 7 bases for J; bases not matched to a gene: 18. The CDR3 contains 16 residues. The DNA of the CDR3 is TGTGCCTGCTCCGGGACAGGACTCATCCCGGGTGAAAAACTGTTTTTT. Its translation: CACSGTGLIPGEKLFF.

V usage is TRBV6-1 and J usage is TRBJ2-5; TRBD1 or TRBD2 may be the D gene (5 bases each). Germline loops: CDR1 MNHNS, CDR2 SASEGT. V was trimmed by 6 bases and J by 8 bases, leaving 13 bases between them. This CDR3 has 12 amino acids. CDR3: CASRTGAKTQYF. CDR3 in DNA: TGTGCCAGCAGAACCGGGGCAAAAACCCAGTACTTC.